The 20 T cell receptor beta chains below come from one sample, sequenced in a study of Graves' ophthalmopathy and Graves' hyperthyroidism. Amplification from RNA transcripts yielded the TCR beta CDR3 regions. The workflow started with a first-round RT-PCR run with HTBI primers and then moved on to a second-round multiplex PCR. TCRdb analysed the multiplex PCR reads with MiXCR anew, one entry per CDR3 protein. The sample lists around 470,000 distinct CDR3 sequences, about an eighth occurring once. Sequenced: blood. The receptor source for this set is a young woman with Graves' ophthalmopathy.

This clonotype was counted at least ten times. V and J are TRBV27 and TRBJ2-2, with 7 bases fitting TRBD1. J gave up 3 bases and V 7 bases, and 5 bases lay outside the gene matches. The CDR3 spans 14 residues. The V gene's germline CDR1 is MNHEY and CDR2 SMNVEV (reference sequence). CDR3 in amino acids: CASTRQGDTGELFF. DNA for the CDR3: TGTGCCAGCACAAGACAGGGAGACACCGGGGAGCTGTTTTTT.

The chain links TRBV6-5 to TRBJ1-3; D gene uncertain. The V and J ends lost 2 bases and 4 bases respectively, with 18 bases between them. The CDR3 sequence is 17 residues long. Germline lookup yields CDR1 MNHEY and CDR2 SVGAGI. The CDR3 region is CASSYLAGTGSGNTIYF. The CDR3 DNA sequence: TGTGCCAGCAGTTACCTGGCAGGCACCGGCTCCGGAAACACCATATATTTT.

This clonotype was seen many times. The rearrangement joins TRBV12-3 or TRBV12-4 to TRBJ1-1; D gene uncertain. Trimming cost V 2 bases and J 6 bases, with 10 bases left between them. This CDR3 contains 13 residues. The CDR3 protein is CASSLIRHAEAFF. CDR3 DNA sequence: TGTGCCAGCAGTTTAATCAGGCACGCTGAAGCTTTCTTT.

This clonotype was found many times. The rearrangement links TRBV28 to TRBJ2-7; 7 bases align to TRBD1. V was pared by 7 bases and J by 4 bases, with 7 bases of the junction left unmatched. CDR1 is MDHEN and CDR2 is SYDVKM in the germline V gene. The CDR3 is 13 residues long. CDR3 sequence: CASKDRADYEQYF. CDR3 coding DNA: TGTGCCAGCAAAGACAGGGCGGATTACGAGCAGTACTTC. Based on the CDR3 plus reference TRBV28 and TRBJ2-7, the full variable domain is DVKVTQSSRYLVKRTGEKVFLECVQDMDHENMFWYRQDPGLGLRLIYFSYDVKMKEKGDIPEGYSVSREKKERFSLILESASTNQTSMYLCASKDRADYEQYFGPGTRLTVT.

V is TRBV24-1 and J is TRBJ1-2; no clear D. V lost 1 base and J lost 4, with 3 bases in between. CDR1 and CDR2 (germline): KGHDR, SFDVKD. The CDR3 is 12 residues long. This CDR3 reads CATSDFGYGYTF. The DNA for the CDR3 is TGTGCCACCAGTGATTTTGGCTATGGCTACACCTTC.

The table lists this clonotype with many counts. The chain has TRBV30 and TRBJ1-2; D not resolved. CDR3 length: 14 amino acids. Trimming left V 0 bases short and J 7 bases short, with 15 bases between. Germline V CDR1 and CDR2: GTSNPN, SVGIG (reference sequence). This CDR3 is CAWSVALWEAGYTF. As DNA, the CDR3 is TGTGCCTGGAGTGTAGCCCTTTGGGAGGCTGGCTACACCTTC.

This clonotype has at least ten counts. The V gene is TRBV16, the J gene TRBJ1-1; D not resolved. CDR3 length equals 12 residues. V shed 2 bases and J shed 8 bases, with 9 bases lying between them. The germline gives CDR1 KGHSY, CDR2 FQNENV. The CDR3 DNA reads TGTGCCAGCAGCCAAAATTTAGAGGAAGCTTTCTTT. As protein: CASSQNLEEAFF. Combining the CDR3 with reference TRBV16 and TRBJ1-1 gives the whole variable domain GEEVAQTPKHLVRGEGQKAKLYCAPIKGHSYVFWYQQVLKNEFKFLISFQNENVFDETGMPKERFSAKCLPNSPCSLEIQATKLEDSAVYFCASSQNLEEAFFGQGTRLTVV.

Of note for this clonotype: A read error is possible here, since a much larger clone lies one base away. The V and J genes are TRBV15 and TRBJ1-2; D uncertain. The CDR3 consists of 14 residues. The V gene lost 0 bases and the J gene lost 5 bases, with 10 bases spanning the gap. From germline, CDR1 is LNHNV and CDR2 YYDKDF (reference sequence). The DNA for the CDR3 is TGTGCCACCAGCAGAGATCTGAGTCTTTATGGCTACACCTTC. Translated, it gives CATSRDLSLYGYTF. Complete variable domain (other parts from reference TRBV15 and TRBJ1-2): DAMVIQNPRYQVTQFGKPVTLSCSQTLNHNVMYWYQQKSSQAPKLLFHYYDKDFNNEADTPDNFQSRRPNTSFCFLDIRSPGLGDTAMYLCATSRDLSLYGYTFGSGTRLTVV.

The genes are TRBV28 and TRBJ1-2; D remains ambiguous. Germline V CDR1 and CDR2: MDHEN, SYDVKM. Between the trimmed V and J ends, which lost 5 bases and 6 bases, there was a span of 13 bases. The CDR3 loop spans 13 amino acids. CDR3 protein: CASSPRMVNGYTF. The CDR3 bases are TGTGCCAGCAGTCCCCGGATGGTAAATGGCTACACCTTC.

This clonotype was counted once. A much larger clone lies a single base off, so this may be a read error. The conserved closing phenylalanine or tryptophan is absent in this CDR3, likely reflecting a read error. V is TRBV19 and J is TRBJ1-2, with D unclear. Germline V gene sequence: CDR1 LNHDA, CDR2 SQIVND (reference sequence). The CDR3 sequence is 16 residues long. CDR3 nucleotide sequence: TGTGCCAGTAGTAAAGGCTTGTATCCGGCTAACTTTGGCTACACCTAC. It specifies CASSKGLYPANFGYTY.

CDR3 loop: CASSRQGPMNTEAFF. Here the CDR3 DNA reads TGTGCCAGCAGTCGACAGGGACCGATGAACACTGAAGCTTTCTTT. The chain employs TRBV6-1 and TRBJ1-1, with TRBD1 matching over 7 bases. Per the germline V gene, CDR1 is MNHNS and CDR2 is SASEGT. Germline trimming cut 5 bases from V and 0 bases from J; bases unmatched to any gene: 6. The CDR3 contains 15 residues.

This clonotype was seen ten or more times. This chain connects TRBV20-1 to TRBJ2-5, with D possibly matching TRBD2 (7 bases). The ends were cut back, 5 bases at V and 5 bases at J, with 21 bases in the middle. Looked up from germline, CDR1 is DFQATT and CDR2 is SNEGSKA (reference sequence). This CDR3 is 15 amino acids long. The CDR3 loop is CSAGPLGRGGETQYF. CDR3 DNA sequence: TGCAGTGCTGGGCCGCTGGGCAGGGGAGGGGAGACCCAGTACTTC.

For the CDR3, the DNA is TGTGCCAGCTCCTGGACAGGCGGAAACACCATATATTTT. Translated, it gives CASSWTGGNTIYF. The gene calls are TRBV16 and TRBJ1-3; 7 bases map to TRBD1. CDR1 and CDR2 from the germline V gene are KGHSY and FQNENV. The CDR3 loop spans 13 amino acids. V lost 8 bases and J lost 4; bases outside the gene matches: 5.

This clonotype was seen ten or more times. The chain has TRBV6-1 and TRBJ2-2; 7 bases are shared with TRBD2. Germline assignment: CDR1 MNHNS and CDR2 SASEGT. With 3 bases clipped from V and 5 bases from J, the junction kept 9 bases outside the gene matches. The CDR3 is 16 residues long. CDR3 coding DNA: TGTGCCAGCAGTGAGTGGTGGGAGGGTCCTACCGGGGAGCTGTTTTTT. As protein: CASSEWWEGPTGELFF.

This clonotype was seen a few times. The chain recombines TRBV5-1 with TRBJ2-2; D perhaps matches TRBD2 (5 bases). The CDR3 sequence is 16 residues long. V shed 0 bases and J shed 2 bases, with 11 bases lying between them. The V gene's germline CDR1 is SGHRS and CDR2 YFSETQ. The CDR3, as DNA: TGCGCCAGCAGCTTGGTCCTAGCCCTCAACACCGGGGAGCTGTTTTTT. This codes for CASSLVLALNTGELFF.

This clonotype was picked up many times. This chain connects TRBV12-3 or TRBV12-4 to TRBJ1-1; a weak D match, TRBD1 (6 bases). The CDR3 length is 14 residues. Trimming cost V 7 bases and J 1 base, with 13 bases left between them. The CDR3, as DNA: TGTGCCAGCACCTCCGGGACAACGAACACTGAAGCTTTCTTT. This codes for CASTSGTTNTEAFF.

This clonotype appeared many times. The V call is TRBV6-5, the J call TRBJ1-1; D call uncertain. V was clipped by 4 bases and J by 1 base, with 10 bases between them. The CDR3 extends over 14 amino acids. Germline V gives CDR1 MNHEY, CDR2 SVGAGI. The CDR3 protein is CASSWSGRNTEAFF. The CDR3 nucleotides read TGTGCCAGCAGTTGGTCCGGCAGGAACACTGAAGCTTTCTTT.

The rearrangement links TRBV5-1 to TRBJ2-2, with 8 bases identical to TRBD2. This CDR3 is 15 amino acids long. Germline CDR1 is SGHRS and CDR2 is YFSETQ. V shed 4 bases, J shed 6 bases, and the junction held 8 bases outside the gene matches. The CDR3 sequence: CASSIEAGAPGELFF. The CDR3 nucleotides read TGCGCCAGCAGCATCGAAGCGGGGGCCCCCGGGGAGCTGTTTTTT. The whole variable domain, filled in from reference TRBV5-1 and TRBJ2-2, reads KAGVTQTPRYLIKTRGQQVTLSCSPISGHRSVSWYQQTPGQGLQFLFEYFSETQRNKGNFPGRFSGRQFSNSRSEMNVSTLELGDSALYLCASSIEAGAPGELFFGEGSRLTVL.

This clonotype was recorded only once. The J gene is TRBJ2-6, the V gene TRBV5-1; D ambiguous. Per germline, CDR1 SGHRS and CDR2 YFSETQ. V was pared by 0 bases and J by 4 bases, with 2 bases between. The CDR3 has 13 residues. CDR3 DNA: TGCGCCAGCAGCTTGGTGGGGGCCAACGTCCTGACTTTC. Its translation is CASSLVGANVLTF.

This clonotype was seen more than once but under ten times. The chain has TRBV5-1 and TRBJ2-4, with D perhaps matching TRBD1 (6 bases). Germline V gene lookup returns CDR1 SGHRS and CDR2 YFSETQ. The CDR3 extends over 14 amino acids. V was clipped by 2 bases and J by 6 bases, with 12 bases between them. This CDR3 is CASSLQGGGNIQYF. The CDR3 nucleotides are TGCGCCAGCAGCTTACAGGGTGGGGGAAACATTCAGTACTTC.